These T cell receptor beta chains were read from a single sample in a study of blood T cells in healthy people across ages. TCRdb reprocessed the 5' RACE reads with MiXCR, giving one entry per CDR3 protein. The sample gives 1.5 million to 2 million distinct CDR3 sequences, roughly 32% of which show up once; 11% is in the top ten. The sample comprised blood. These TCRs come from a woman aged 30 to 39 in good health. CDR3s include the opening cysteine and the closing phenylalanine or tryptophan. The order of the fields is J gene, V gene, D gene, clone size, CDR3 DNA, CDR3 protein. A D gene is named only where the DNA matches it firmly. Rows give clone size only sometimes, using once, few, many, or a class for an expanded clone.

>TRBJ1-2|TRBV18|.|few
TGTGCCAGCTCACCGGGGCAGGGGATCTACTATGGCTACACCTTC
CASSPGQGIYYGYTF
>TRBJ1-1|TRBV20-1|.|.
TGCAGTGCTAGAGATGAAGACACTGAAGCTTTCTTT
CSARDEDTEAFF
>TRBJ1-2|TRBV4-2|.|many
TGTGCCAGCAGCCAAGATGGGATCGCGAGGGGGAACTATGGCTACACCTTC
CASSQDGIARGNYGYTF
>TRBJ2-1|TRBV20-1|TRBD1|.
TGCAGTGCTAGAGGACAGGGACGGGGAAATGAGCAGTTCTTC
CSARGQGRGNEQFF
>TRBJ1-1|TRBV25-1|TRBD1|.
TGTGCCAGCAGTGACCTCACAGGGGCCTTGAACACTGAAGCTTTCTTT
CASSDLTGALNTEAFF
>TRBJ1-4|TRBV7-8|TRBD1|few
TGTGCCAGCAGCGCGCAACAGGGGGCCAGGTCTGAAAAACTGTTTTTT
CASSAQQGARSEKLFF
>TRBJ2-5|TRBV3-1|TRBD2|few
TGTGCCAGCAGCCAAAGGTTCCAGCGGGGGGCCGCGATTGGTGAGACCCAGTACTTC
CASSQRFQRGAAIGETQYF
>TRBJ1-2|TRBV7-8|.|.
TGTGCCAGCAGCCCTACGGTGGGAAACTATGGCTACACCTTC
CASSPTVGNYGYTF
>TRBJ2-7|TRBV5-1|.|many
TGCGCCAGCAGCTTGAGGGTCAACGAGCAGTACTTC
CASSLRVNEQYF
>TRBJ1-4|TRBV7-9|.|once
TGTGCCAGCAGCAAACGAGCGGAGATCCCAAATGAAAAACTGTTTTTT
CASSKRAEIPNEKLFF
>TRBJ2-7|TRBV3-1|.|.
TGTGCCAGCAGCCGAGCGGCCGCCGTCTCCTACGAGCAGTACTTC
CASSRAAAVSYEQYF
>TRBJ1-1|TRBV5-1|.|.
TGCGCCAGCGCCGGCCCAGCAGCTTGGGGGCAGGCCATGAACACTGAAGCTTTCTTT
CASAGPAAWGQAMNTEAFF
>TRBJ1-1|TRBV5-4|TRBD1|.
TGTGCCAGCAGCCCAGAACCGGGACAGGGGGCGGCTTTCTTT
CASSPEPGQGAAFF
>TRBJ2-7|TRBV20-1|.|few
TGCAGGGCCGGGGAGCCCTACGAGCAGTACTTC
CRAGEPYEQYF
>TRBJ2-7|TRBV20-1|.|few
TGCAGTGCCCCCCGGGGGGCGGTGACCGAGCAGTACTTC
CSAPRGAVTEQYF
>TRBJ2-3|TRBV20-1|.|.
TGCAGTGCTGCCGGCGGGTATACGCAGTATTTT
CSAAGGYTQYF
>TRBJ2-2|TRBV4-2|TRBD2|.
TGTGCCAGCAGCCAAGTGGAGCGGGGGGGTAACGGGGAGCTGTTTTTT
CASSQVERGGNGELFF
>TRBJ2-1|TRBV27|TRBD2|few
TGTGCCAGCAGTTTAGCGGGGGGCACTGAGCAGTTCTTC
CASSLAGGTEQFF
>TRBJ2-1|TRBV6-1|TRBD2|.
TGTGCCAGCCGGTCGACTAGCGGGGGACAGACCCAGTTCTTC
CASRSTSGGQTQFF
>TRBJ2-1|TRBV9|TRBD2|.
TGTGCCAGCAGCGTAGCTGGGACTAGCGGGGGGGTGGATGAGCAGTTCTTC
CASSVAGTSGGVDEQFF